This is a list of T cell receptor beta chains from one sample in a study of patients and donors after allogeneic stem cell transplantation. TCRdb reanalysed the RT-PCR reads using MiXCR and keeps one entry per CDR3 protein. This table holds around 150,000 distinct CDR3 sequences, about two fifths found once. Input material: blood, either unsorted or a sorted T cell fraction (not recorded which). These receptors all come from a human donor who was either an allogeneic HSCT recipient or a stem cell or donor lymphocyte infusion donor (not recorded which). It is not recorded whose cells these are; they may come from a transplant donor. Both conserved end residues are part of each CDR3. The D gene is left open where the match is weak. Not all rows give a size; the values are once, few, many and, for expanded clones, a class.

v_call	j_call	d_call	clone_size	cdr3_nt	cdr3_aa
TRBV20-1	TRBJ1-6	-	few	TGCAGTGCTCCCGACAGCCATAATTCACCCCTCCACTTT	CSAPDSHNSPLHF
TRBV6-8	TRBJ1-2	-	many	TGTGCCAGCAGTTACAGGGCAGGGGAGGAGGATGGCTACACCTTC	CASSYRAGEEDGYTF
TRBV28	TRBJ1-5	TRBD1	-	TGTGCCAGCAGTTTACCAGGGGGCGGGAATCAGCCCCAGCATTTT	CASSLPGGGNQPQHF
TRBV4-2	TRBJ1-4	-	-	TGTGCCAGCAGCCAAGTCGGATTCGGGGTGACTAATGAAAAACTGTTTTTT	CASSQVGFGVTNEKLFF
TRBV15	TRBJ1-1	TRBD1	-	TGTGCCACCAGCAGAGAACCACAGGGGGCGAGGACTGAAGCTTTCTTT	CATSREPQGARTEAFF
TRBV10-2	TRBJ1-1	-	-	TGCGCCAGCAGTGGCCCCTTGACAGGAGACAACACTGAAGCTTTCTTT	CASSGPLTGDNTEAFF
TRBV5-6	TRBJ2-3	TRBD2	once	TGTGCCAGCAGCTGGTGGACTAGTTCTGGCACAGATACGCAGTATTTT	CASSWWTSSGTDTQYF
TRBV12-3/TRBV12-4	TRBJ1-4	-	few	TGTGCCAGCAGTCCGGGGGGCAGTTACGAAAAACTGTTTTTT	CASSPGGSYEKLFF
TRBV28	TRBJ2-4	-	-	TGTGCCAGCAGCGCCTCTGACGACAGAAACATTCAGTACTTC	CASSASDDRNIQYF
TRBV7-9	TRBJ2-1	-	once	TGTGCCAGCAGCTCCGACTTCACCCCCTACAATGAGCAGTTCTTC	CASSSDFTPYNEQFF
TRBV29-1	TRBJ1-1	-	few	TGCAGCGTTGAAAGGGGCCCAGAGGGCACTGAAGCTTTCTTT	CSVERGPEGTEAFF
TRBV24-1	TRBJ2-5	-	-	TGTGCCACCAGTGGATCGGACAGAGCTCAAGAGACCCAGTACTTC	CATSGSDRAQETQYF
TRBV25-1	TRBJ2-7	-	-	TGTGCCAGCAGTCCCTCAGGGGACTACGAGCAGTACTTC	CASSPSGDYEQYF
TRBV28	TRBJ1-6	TRBD1	once	TGTGCCAGCAGCTGGGACAGCCTCTCCTATAATTCACCCCTCCACTTT	CASSWDSLSYNSPLHF
TRBV10-3	TRBJ2-5	TRBD1	-	TGTGCCATCAGGGAGGGACAGGAGGAGACCCAGTACTTC	CAIREGQEETQYF
TRBV7-8	TRBJ1-2	-	few	TGTGCCAGCAGCTGGGACGTGGAGGACTATGGCTACACCTTC	CASSWDVEDYGYTF
TRBV27	TRBJ2-7	-	-	TGTGCCAGCAGTTTCCTCCCTGAAGGGCTGACCCACGAGCAGTACTTC	CASSFLPEGLTHEQYF
TRBV5-5	TRBJ2-5	-	-	TGTGCCAGCAGCTTGGTTGTTGGGACCCAGTACTTC	CASSLVVGTQYF
TRBV24-1	TRBJ1-6	-	-	TGTGCCACCAGTGATAGCCTGAAAAATTCACCCCTCCACTTT	CATSDSLKNSPLHF
TRBV7-9	TRBJ1-2	TRBD1	many	TGTGCCAGCAGCTCAATAGCAGGGGGCGGGGATGGCTACACCTTC	CASSSIAGGGDGYTF
TRBV9	TRBJ1-1	TRBD1	-	TGTGCCAGCAGCCCAAGACAGGGGTCCAACCCTGAAGCTTTCTTT	CASSPRQGSNPEAFF
TRBV7-2	TRBJ2-3	-	few	TGTGCCAGCAGCTTAGTCGCGCAGGCGGATACGCAGTATTTT	CASSLVAQADTQYF
TRBV2	TRBJ1-6	-	few	TGTGCCAGCAGTGAAGCGCGGGGCAGGGCAGGATCACCCCTCCACTTT	CASSEARGRAGSPLHF
TRBV20-1	TRBJ1-4	-	-	TGCAGTGCCGAGGGGAGTGAAAAACTGTTTTTT	CSAEGSEKLFF
TRBV10-3	TRBJ1-1	-	-	TGTGCCATCAGTGAGAGACAGGACACTGAAGCTTTCTTT	CAISERQDTEAFF
TRBV5-6	TRBJ1-6	-	-	TGTGCCAGCAGTCGGGGACGGTTTCAACCCCTCCACTTT	CASSRGRFQPLHF
TRBV5-5	TRBJ1-2	-	-	TGTGCCAGCAGCGCAGGGTCTCTACTAACTAGTTATGGCTACACCTTC	CASSAGSLLTSYGYTF
TRBV29-1	TRBJ2-1	TRBD1	few	TGCAGCGCCCTGGGGGACAGGGAGCAGTTCTTC	CSALGDREQFF
TRBV7-2	TRBJ1-1	-	few	TGTGCCAGCAGCTTATCAAACGGGTATCCTTTCTTT	CASSLSNGYPFF
TRBV24-1	TRBJ2-1	-	few	TGTGCCACCAGCCGACGGGGGTCCCCGGTCGATGAGCAGTTCTTC	CATSRRGSPVDEQFF
TRBV15	TRBJ2-2	TRBD2	-	TGTGCCACCAGCAGAAGCCGGGGGGACACCGGGGAGCTGTTTTTT	CATSRSRGDTGELFF
TRBV12-3/TRBV12-4	TRBJ1-2	-	many	TGTGCCAGCAGTACCAGGGGAGCCAGCTATGGCTACACCTTC	CASSTRGASYGYTF
TRBV6-2/TRBV6-3	TRBJ2-1	-	-	TGTGCCAGCAGTTACTCGACACCGGGGGGCCATTACAATGAGCAGTTCTTC	CASSYSTPGGHYNEQFF
TRBV20-1	TRBJ2-3	-	-	TGCAGTGCTATTAATCCCCTCCGCACAGATACGCAGTATTTT	CSAINPLRTDTQYF
TRBV7-9	TRBJ1-2	-	few	TGTGCCAGCAGCTCAACATATGGCTACACCTTC	CASSSTYGYTF
TRBV7-3	TRBJ1-5	-	-	TGTGCCAGCAGCTTATCTGGCAGGGAGTCCCATCAGCCCCAGCATTTT	CASSLSGRESHQPQHF
TRBV7-6	TRBJ2-4	TRBD1	-	TGTGCCAGCAGCTCTGGACAGGGCCTAGCCAAAAACATTCAGTACTTC	CASSSGQGLAKNIQYF
TRBV6-2/TRBV6-3	TRBJ1-2	-	-	TGTGCCAGCAGTTATAAGGCGGTCCGAAACTATGGCTACACCTTC	CASSYKAVRNYGYTF
TRBV7-9	TRBJ1-1	TRBD1	-	TGTGCCAGCAGCAGAGGACAGGGGGAAGGTGGAGTTTTCTTT	CASSRGQGEGGVFF
TRBV7-8	TRBJ1-2	-	few	TGTGCCAGCAGCTTAGGACAGGCCGCTAACTATGGCTACACCTTC	CASSLGQAANYGYTF
TRBV12-3/TRBV12-4	TRBJ1-2	-	-	TGTGCCAGCAGCCAGCCGGGGGCGGATGGCTACACCTTC	CASSQPGADGYTF
TRBV27	TRBJ1-1	-	few	TGTGCCAGCAAGATCGGGAACACTGAAGCTTTCTTT	CASKIGNTEAFF
TRBV4-3	TRBJ1-6	-	few	TGCGCCAGCAGCCCGGGCCCTACAGGGTCCCCCTATAATTCACCCCTCCACTTT	CASSPGPTGSPYNSPLHF
TRBV9	TRBJ2-2	TRBD1	-	TGTGCCAGCAGCGGGACAGGGGGGCGGTTCGGGGAGCTGTTTTTT	CASSGTGGRFGELFF
TRBV12-3/TRBV12-4	TRBJ2-1	-	once	TGTGCCAGCAGTGCCCTAGGCTACAATGAGCAGTTCTTC	CASSALGYNEQFF
TRBV20-1	TRBJ1-2	-	-	TGCAGTGCCGCGGTACAGCAGCGAGGCTATGGCTACACCTTC	CSAAVQQRGYGYTF
TRBV6-2/TRBV6-3	TRBJ2-4	-	-	TGTGCCAGCAGTTACCCAGGGCTAGGGGGAAACATTCAGTACTTC	CASSYPGLGGNIQYF
TRBV10-3	TRBJ1-1	-	few	TGTGCCATCACCCTGGGGGGCACTGAAGCTTTCTTT	CAITLGGTEAFF
TRBV29-1	TRBJ1-2	TRBD1	few	TGCAGCGTGGGGACAGGGGGAGGCTACACCTTC	CSVGTGGGYTF
TRBV6-5	TRBJ1-2	TRBD1	few	TGTGCCAGCAGTTACTTCCGACAGGGCGGCAACCACTATGGCTACACCTTC	CASSYFRQGGNHYGYTF
TRBV6-2/TRBV6-3	TRBJ1-5	TRBD1	-	TGTGCCAGCAGTTACAGGCCGGGACAGCGCCAGCCCCAGCATTTT	CASSYRPGQRQPQHF
TRBV5-6	TRBJ1-1	-	-	TGTGCCAGCAGTCGCGGCGGGCCGTGGATGAACACTGAAGCTTTCTTT	CASSRGGPWMNTEAFF
TRBV9	TRBJ2-1	TRBD2	-	TGTGCCAGCAGCGCGGGGGGGACCAACTACAATGAGCAGTTCTTC	CASSAGGTNYNEQFF
TRBV6-2/TRBV6-3	TRBJ1-1	-	few	TGTGCCAGCAGTGACCCGGCGGGGCTCGGGAACACTGAAGCTTTCTTT	CASSDPAGLGNTEAFF
TRBV3-1	TRBJ1-1	-	-	TGTGCCAGCAGCCAAAGAGGTCGCTCTATGAACACTGAAGCTTTCTTT	CASSQRGRSMNTEAFF